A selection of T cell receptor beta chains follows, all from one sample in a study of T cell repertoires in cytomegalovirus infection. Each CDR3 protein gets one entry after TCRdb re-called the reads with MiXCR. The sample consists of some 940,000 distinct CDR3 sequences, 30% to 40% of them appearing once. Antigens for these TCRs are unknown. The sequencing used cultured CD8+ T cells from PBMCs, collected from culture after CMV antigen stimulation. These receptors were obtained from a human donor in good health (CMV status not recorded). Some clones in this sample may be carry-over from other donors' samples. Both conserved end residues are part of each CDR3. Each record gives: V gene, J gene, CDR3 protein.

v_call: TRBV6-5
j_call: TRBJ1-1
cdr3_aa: CASIREGMNTEAFF

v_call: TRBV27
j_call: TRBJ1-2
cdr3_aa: CASSPWTGLDYGYTF

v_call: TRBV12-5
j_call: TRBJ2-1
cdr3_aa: CASGGIRGEQFF

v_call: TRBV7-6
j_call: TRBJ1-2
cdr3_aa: CASILAGANYGYTF

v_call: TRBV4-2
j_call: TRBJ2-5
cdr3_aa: CASSQGLADQETQYF

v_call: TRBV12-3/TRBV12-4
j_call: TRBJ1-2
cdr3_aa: CASSLSGFNGYTF

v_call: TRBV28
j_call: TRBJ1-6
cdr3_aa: CASRPWGYNSPLHF

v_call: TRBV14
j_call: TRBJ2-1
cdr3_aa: CASSQEGRGVNEQFF

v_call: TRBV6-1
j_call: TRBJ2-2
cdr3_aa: CASSEEDLMDTGELFF

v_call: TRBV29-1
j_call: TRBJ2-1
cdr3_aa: CSDTGGNEQFF

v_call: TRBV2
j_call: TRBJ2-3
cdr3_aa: CASWGLAGGSSGTDTQYF

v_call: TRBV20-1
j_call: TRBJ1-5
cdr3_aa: CSAPGVSNQPQHF

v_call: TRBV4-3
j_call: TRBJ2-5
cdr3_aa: CASSQVPPSGGYQETQYF

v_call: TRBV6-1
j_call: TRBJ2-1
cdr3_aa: CASSLSPRELNEQFF

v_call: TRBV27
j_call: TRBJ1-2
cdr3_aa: CASSPWTGVQFNYGYTF

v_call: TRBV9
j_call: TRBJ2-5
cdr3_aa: CASSVWGGPGETQYF

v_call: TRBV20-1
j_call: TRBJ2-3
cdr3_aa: CSAKGRDLYF